One and the same sample provided the 10 T cell receptor beta chains below, sequenced in a study of shared clonotypes between healthy human individuals. Sequencing used immunoSEQ multiplex PCR; TCRdb keeps in-frame clones, though not all of them. This table holds approximately 2.3 million clones, approximately 93% found once. Input material: naive CD4+ T cells from PBMCs. Subset in this sample: CD45RA+ positively selected. All receptors come from a man between 18 and 29 years old in good health. Some clones in this sample may be carry-over from other donors' samples.

V gene TRBV7-3 combines with J gene TRBJ2-3; 7 positions match TRBD2. Trimming removed 2 bases from V and 0 bases from J; junction bases left unmatched: 8. Germline CDR1 reads SGHTA; CDR2 reads FQGTGA. This CDR3 is 17 amino acids long. This chain's CDR3 is CASSLSPTSPSTDTQYF. The CDR3 DNA follows: TGTGCCAGCAGCTTATCCCCGACTAGCCCAAGCACAGATACGCAGTATTTT.

The rearrangement uses TRBV2 and TRBJ2-5, with 9 positions matching TRBD1. Germline V lookup: CDR1 SNHLY, CDR2 FYNNEI. Losses at the gene ends were 5 bases for V and 5 bases for J; bases not matched to a gene: 18. The CDR3 loop spans 18 amino acids. In DNA form, the CDR3 reads TGTGCCAGCAGTCTACTGCATCCGGGACAGGGCGAACAGGAGACCCAGTACTTC. Protein product: CASSLLHPGQGEQETQYF. Complete variable domain (other parts from reference TRBV2 and TRBJ2-5): EPEVTQTPSHQVTQMGQEVILRCVPISNHLYFYWYRQILGQKVEFLVSFYNNEISEKSEIFDDQFSVERPDGSNFTLKIRSTKLEDSAMYFCASSLLHPGQGEQETQYFGPGTRLLVL.

The gene calls are TRBV29-1 and TRBJ2-1, with 8 bases matching TRBD1. V gave up 8 bases and J gave up 9 bases; unmatched junction bases: 15. Germline V gene lookup returns CDR1 SQVTM and CDR2 ANQGSEA. The CDR3 has 14 residues. CDR3 sequence (DNA): TGCAGCCTTTACACAGGGGGGTCGGTTAGTGAGCAGTTCTTC. Translation: CSLYTGGSVSEQFF.

The V call is TRBV5-1, the J call TRBJ1-4; D gene ambiguous. V lost 1 base and J lost 8, with 9 bases in between. This CDR3 has 13 residues. The germline CDR1 and CDR2 sequences are SGHRS and YFSETQ. CDR3 residues: CASSLTPEEKLFF. CDR3 DNA sequence: TGCGCCAGCAGCTTGACCCCCGAGGAAAAACTGTTTTTT.

The gene calls are TRBV9 and TRBJ1-1, with TRBD1 matching 7 bases. The CDR3 contains 15 residues. Trimming cost V 3 bases and J 0 bases; bases outside gene matches: 5. Germline values: CDR1 SGDLS, CDR2 YYNGEE. CDR3 sequence (DNA): TGTGCCAGCAGCGCCGGGACAGATATGAACACTGAAGCTTTCTTT. It yields the protein CASSAGTDMNTEAFF.

The genes are TRBV28 and TRBJ2-3; 10 bases map to TRBD2. Trimming at V came to 8 bases and at J to 15 bases, leaving 11 bases not matched to a gene. CDR3 length equals 12 residues. Germline loops: CDR1 MDHEN, CDR2 SYDVKM. CDR3 coding DNA: TGTGCCAGCGGTATGGGGGGGACTAGCGATTATTTT. Translation gives CASGMGGTSDYF.

The chain is built from TRBV27 and TRBJ2-5; TRBD1 might be the D (6 bases). V lost 7 bases, J lost 5 bases, and 14 bases lay in between. The CDR3 has 13 residues. Germline values: CDR1 MNHEY, CDR2 SMNVEV (reference sequence). CDR3 loop: CASKTGRRETQYF. The CDR3 bases are TGTGCCAGCAAGACAGGCCGACGGGAGACCCAGTACTTC.

There are a few counts of this clone. The J gene is TRBJ1-5, the V gene TRBV2; 7 bases align to TRBD1. The CDR3 is 13 residues long. J gave up 7 bases and V 3 bases, and 3 bases lay outside the gene matches. Looked up from germline, CDR1 is SNHLY and CDR2 is FYNNEI. The CDR3: CASSETGRQPQHF. The CDR3 DNA sequence: TGTGCCAGCAGTGAGACAGGGAGGCAGCCCCAGCATTTT.

V and J are TRBV7-3 and TRBJ2-7, with D tentatively TRBD1 (5 bases). V shed 1 base and J shed 5 bases, with 6 bases lying between them. The germline CDR1 and CDR2 sequences are SGHTA and FQGTGA. This CDR3 comprises 12 residues. CDR3 DNA: TGTGCCAGCAGCTTAATGGGGCACGAGCAGTACTTC. Translating gives CASSLMGHEQYF.

This rearrangement joins TRBV2 to TRBJ2-3, with 16 bases aligning to TRBD2. V lost 8 bases to trimming and J lost 5 bases; unmatched junction nucleotides: 7. There are 16 residues in the CDR3. Germline V lookup: CDR1 SNHLY, CDR2 FYNNEI. Here the CDR3 DNA reads TGTGCCAGCTCGGGACTAGCGGGAGGGCCCGAAGATACGCAGTATTTT. Translating gives CASSGLAGGPEDTQYF. The entire variable domain, with the rest obtained from reference TRBV2 and TRBJ2-3, is as follows: EPEVTQTPSHQVTQMGQEVILRCVPISNHLYFYWYRQILGQKVEFLVSFYNNEISEKSEIFDDQFSVERPDGSNFTLKIRSTKLEDSAMYFCASSGLAGGPEDTQYFGPGTRLTVL.